One and the same sample provided the 25 T cell receptor beta chains below, sequenced in a study of control samples from healthy donors and cancer patients. This table comes from immunoSEQ multiplex PCR, and its TCRdb copy is limited to in-frame clones, with some not included. Of approximately 81,000 clones in the sample, just under 95% were seen once. Sequences were obtained from blood. These receptors came from a woman aged 18-35 years in good health.

The V and J genes are TRBV28 and TRBJ2-4, with 7 bases identical to TRBD1. With V trimmed by 5 bases and J by 1 base, 8 bases remained unmatched. This CDR3 contains 16 residues. Germline lookup yields CDR1 MDHEN and CDR2 SYDVKM. The CDR3 DNA reads TGTGCCAGCAGTAATAAGGGGGCGAAGGCCAAAAACATTCAGTACTTC. It encodes CASSNKGAKAKNIQYF. Based on the CDR3 plus reference TRBV28 and TRBJ2-4, the full variable domain is DVKVTQSSRYLVKRTGEKVFLECVQDMDHENMFWYRQDPGLGLRLIYFSYDVKMKEKGDIPEGYSVSREKKERFSLILESASTNQTSMYLCASSNKGAKAKNIQYFGAGTRLSVL.

This chain joins TRBV27 and TRBJ1-3, with D unresolved. V lost 6 bases and J lost 0, with 6 bases in between. Germline V gene lookup returns CDR1 MNHEY and CDR2 SMNVEV (reference sequence). The CDR3 runs 13 residues. CDR3 sequence (DNA): TGTGCCAGCAGGCTAAACTCTGGAAACACCATATATTTT. Translation: CASRLNSGNTIYF.

This chain uses TRBV6-2 or TRBV6-3 with TRBJ1-2; 10 nucleotides agree with TRBD1. V lost 0 bases, J lost 6 bases, and 1 base stayed unmatched. CDR1 and CDR2 (germline): MNHEY, SVGEGT. The CDR3 sequence is 14 residues long. CDR3 sequence: CASSYSGQGNGYTF. The CDR3 DNA sequence: TGTGCCAGCAGTTACTCGGGACAGGGGAATGGCTACACCTTC.

This chain connects TRBV6-4 to TRBJ2-3; TRBD2 matches 10 bases. This CDR3 comprises 15 residues. CDR1 and CDR2 from the germline V gene are MRHNA and SNTAGT. V lost 6 bases to trimming and J lost 6 bases; unmatched junction nucleotides: 9. The CDR3 sequence is CASSEASGGLDTQYF. The CDR3 DNA follows: TGTGCCAGCAGCGAGGCTAGCGGGGGATTGGATACGCAGTATTTT.

In regard to this clone: The sample holds other DNA sequences that translate to the same CDR3. The chain joins TRBV27 to TRBJ1-5, with TRBD1 as a possible D gene (5 bases). The CDR3 has 14 amino acids. CDR1 is MNHEY, CDR2 SMNVEV, per germline (reference sequence). The ends were cut back, 5 bases at V and 0 bases at J, with 8 bases in the middle. The CDR3 loop is CASSPGNSNQPQHF. CDR3 nucleotides: TGTGCCAGCAGTCCAGGGAATAGCAATCAGCCCCAGCATTTT.

The chain uses TRBV15 and TRBJ1-2; no reliable D call. The CDR3 sequence is 15 residues long. Germline V gene sequence: CDR1 LNHNV, CDR2 YYDKDF (reference sequence). The V gene lost 0 bases and the J gene lost 6 bases, with 14 bases spanning the gap. DNA of the CDR3: TGTGCCACCAGCAGAGATAGCAGGACGGTAAATGGCTACACCTTC. Translated, it gives CATSRDSRTVNGYTF.

The gene calls are TRBV19 and TRBJ2-2; no definite D call. This CDR3 region has 13 residues. Germline values: CDR1 LNHDA, CDR2 SQIVND (reference sequence). The ends were cut back, 3 bases at V and 6 bases at J, with 8 bases in the middle. The CDR3 protein is CASSIFRSGELFF. Here the CDR3 DNA reads TGTGCCAGTAGTATCTTCAGGTCCGGGGAGCTGTTTTTT.

The chain combines TRBV19 with TRBJ2-5; D may correspond to TRBD1 or TRBD2 (5 bases each). This CDR3 is built from 16 residues. CDR1 is LNHDA and CDR2 is SQIVND in the germline V gene (reference sequence). Deletions cut 4 bases from V and 1 base from J, with 16 bases between. The CDR3, as DNA: TGTGCCAGTAGTACCCTGTTCGGGACCACCCAAGAGACCCAGTACTTC. Translating it yields CASSTLFGTTQETQYF.

This clone turned up a few times. The chain recombines TRBV27 with TRBJ2-5; TRBD2 matches 7 bases. Looked up from germline, CDR1 is MNHEY and CDR2 is SMNVEV (reference sequence). This CDR3 is 15 amino acids long. This chain's CDR3 is CGQLLDGAGLETQYF. The CDR3 nucleotides read TGTGGACAGCTACTTGATGGAGCGGGACTGGAGACCCAGTACTTC.

The J gene is TRBJ2-7, the V gene TRBV6-5, with 9 bases matching TRBD2. The CDR3 has 16 residues. Germline assignment: CDR1 MNHEY and CDR2 SVGAGI. Trimming cost V 0 bases and J 2 bases; bases outside gene matches: 5. The chain's CDR3 is CASSYSSGGSAYEQYF. The CDR3 DNA is TGTGCCAGCAGTTACTCGAGCGGGGGGAGTGCCTACGAGCAGTACTTC.

The chain uses TRBV20-1 and TRBJ1-1; D gene unclear. Germline CDR1 is DFQATT and CDR2 is SNEGSKA (reference sequence). This CDR3 has 10 amino acids. V was cut by 7 bases and J by 10 bases, with 13 bases left in between. Here the CDR3 DNA reads TGCAGTGTCTCGGGCGACGCAGCTTTCTTT. It specifies CSVSGDAAFF.

The V gene is TRBV9, the J gene TRBJ2-3, with TRBD1 matching 9 bases. The CDR3 sequence is 16 residues long. CDR1 and CDR2 (germline): SGDLS, YYNGEE. V lost 3 bases to trimming and J lost 0 bases; unmatched junction nucleotides: 5. This CDR3 reads CASSELGTGSTDTQYF. CDR3 bases: TGTGCCAGCAGCGAATTAGGGACAGGGAGCACAGATACGCAGTATTTT.

The chain uses TRBV7-9 and TRBJ2-5, with 9 bases fitting TRBD2. The germline gives CDR1 SEHNR, CDR2 FQNEAQ (reference sequence). Trimming removed 5 bases from V and 4 bases from J; junction bases left unmatched: 8. The CDR3 is made up of 15 amino acids. The CDR3 DNA follows: TGTGCCAGCAGCACCCGCCTAGCGGGAAGAGAGACCCAGTACTTC. Protein: CASSTRLAGRETQYF.

This rearrangement joins TRBV28 to TRBJ2-7; 9 positions agree with TRBD1. From germline, CDR1 is MDHEN and CDR2 SYDVKM. CDR3 size: 15 residues. Unmatched junction bases numbered 12, after V lost 6 bases and J lost 6 bases. This chain's CDR3 is CASRVGGTGLREQYF. CDR3 sequence (DNA): TGTGCCAGCAGGGTGGGGGGGACAGGGCTCCGCGAGCAGTACTTC.

Concerning this clone itself: Different DNA sequences within this sample yield the same CDR3. The CDR3 nucleotides read TGCGCCAGCAGCTTGTGGTTGGGAGGGACAGGGAGAAACGAGCAGTACTTC. It specifies CASSLWLGGTGRNEQYF. The chain links TRBV5-1 to TRBJ2-7; 9 bases are shared with TRBD1. V shed 1 base, J shed 5 bases, and the junction held 13 bases outside the gene matches. CDR1 and CDR2 (germline): SGHRS, YFSETQ. The CDR3 sequence is 17 residues long. The variable domain in full, with the rest retrieved from reference TRBV5-1 and TRBJ2-7, is KAGVTQTPRYLIKTRGQQVTLSCSPISGHRSVSWYQQTPGQGLQFLFEYFSETQRNKGNFPGRFSGRQFSNSRSEMNVSTLELGDSALYLCASSLWLGGTGRNEQYFGPGTRLTVT.

This sequence joins TRBV5-6 and TRBJ2-3; D is uncertain. The CDR3 consists of 13 residues. From germline, CDR1 is SGHDT and CDR2 YYEEEE. Trimming took off 1 base at V and 12 bases at J, with 15 bases between the two ends. Written as DNA, the CDR3 is TGTGCCAGCAGCTTGAGGTCCGACACGGGCCAGTATTTT. Translated, it gives CASSLRSDTGQYF.

The table lists this clone with a count of one. The chain couples TRBV5-4 to TRBJ1-2, with 7 bases aligning to TRBD1. This CDR3 region has 18 residues. CDR1 and CDR2 from the germline V gene are SGHNT and YYREEE (reference sequence). J lost 8 bases, V lost 3 bases, and 22 bases had no gene match. CDR3 protein: CASSSGNDYLDRPGGYTF. Written as DNA, the CDR3 is TGTGCCAGCAGCTCGGGAAACGACTACCTGGACAGGCCGGGGGGCTACACCTTC.

The rearrangement links TRBV5-1 to TRBJ2-7; D possibly corresponds to TRBD1 (6 bases). CDR1 is SGHRS, CDR2 YFSETQ, per germline. V lost 4 bases to trimming and J lost 4 bases, with 12 bases between them. CDR3 length: 13 amino acids. The CDR3 is CASSPNRVYEQYF. The CDR3 region has the DNA TGCGCCAGCAGCCCAAACAGGGTTTACGAGCAGTACTTC.

The V call is TRBV7-8, the J call TRBJ2-4; D unresolved. Per germline, CDR1 SGHVS and CDR2 FQNEAQ. V lost 1 base and J 0 bases, leaving 4 bases between the germline ends. This CDR3 has 14 amino acids. CDR3 nucleotides: TGTGCCAGCAGCTTAGGGGCAGCCAAAAACATTCAGTACTTC. This gives the protein CASSLGAAKNIQYF. Complete variable domain (other parts from reference TRBV7-8 and TRBJ2-4): GAGVSQSPRYKVAKRGQDVALRCDPISGHVSLFWYQQALGQGPEFLTYFQNEAQLDKSGLPSDRFFAERPEGSVSTLKIQRTQQEDSAVYLCASSLGAAKNIQYFGAGTRLSVL.

The V gene is TRBV19, the J gene TRBJ1-1; D is perhaps TRBD1 (6 bases). The ends were cut back, 7 bases at V and 5 bases at J, with 17 bases in the middle. This CDR3 region has 14 residues. Germline V lookup: CDR1 LNHDA, CDR2 SQIVND (reference sequence). CDR3 sequence (DNA): TGTGCCAGTATGACCACACTCCAGGGGACTGAAGCTTTCTTT. It encodes CASMTTLQGTEAFF.

This chain links TRBV5-1 with TRBJ1-5, with D perhaps TRBD1 (5 bases). Germline V gene data show CDR1 as SGHRS and CDR2 as YFSETQ. This CDR3 is 14 amino acids long. Trimming removed 4 bases at V and 1 base at J, with 9 bases between. The CDR3 DNA is TGCGCCAGCAGCAGGGACGGAAGCAATCAGCCCCAGCATTTT. Translation: CASSRDGSNQPQHF. The whole variable domain, filled in from reference TRBV5-1 and TRBJ1-5, reads KAGVTQTPRYLIKTRGQQVTLSCSPISGHRSVSWYQQTPGQGLQFLFEYFSETQRNKGNFPGRFSGRQFSNSRSEMNVSTLELGDSALYLCASSRDGSNQPQHFGDGTRLSIL.

CDR3 sequence (DNA): TGTGCCAGCAGCGTAGCGGGAGGTCCTCAAGAGACCCAGTACTTC. This gives the protein CASSVAGGPQETQYF. This rearrangement joins TRBV7-3 to TRBJ2-5, with 10 bases that match TRBD2. Germline CDR1 reads SGHTA; CDR2 reads FQGTGA. V shed 5 bases and J 2 bases; nucleotides not matched to a gene: 5. This CDR3 is built from 15 residues.

The chain has TRBV6-4 and TRBJ2-3; no reliable D call. Germline lookup yields CDR1 MRHNA and CDR2 SNTAGT. The CDR3 is 16 amino acids. Trimming took off 0 bases at V and 2 bases at J, with 12 bases between the two ends. The CDR3: CASSDSAGSHTDTQYF. CDR3 sequence (DNA): TGTGCCAGCAGTGACTCAGCCGGGTCCCACACAGATACGCAGTATTTT.

The genes are TRBV7-6 and TRBJ1-6; D possibly corresponds to TRBD1 (5 bases). Deletions cut 4 bases from V and 13 bases from J, with 26 bases between. The CDR3 spans 17 residues. Germline loops: CDR1 SGHVS, CDR2 FNYEAQ. CDR3: CASSSGASREPSRPLHF. Written as DNA, the CDR3 is TGTGCCAGCAGCTCTGGGGCCTCACGGGAGCCCAGTCGGCCCCTCCACTTT. The whole variable domain, remainder taken from reference TRBV7-6 and TRBJ1-6, is GAGVSQSPRYKVTKRGQDVALRCDPISGHVSLYWYRQALGQGPEFLTYFNYEAQQDKSGLPNDRFSAERPEGSISTLTIQRTEQRDSAMYRCASSSGASREPSRPLHFGNGTRLTVT.

The chain combines TRBV28 with TRBJ1-2, with 10 nucleotides matching TRBD1. Trimming cost V 5 bases and J 1 base; bases outside gene matches: 1. Germline CDR1 is MDHEN and CDR2 is SYDVKM. The CDR3 length is 14 residues. The CDR3 nucleotides are TGTGCCAGCAGTAGGACAGGGGGTAACTATGGCTACACCTTC. Protein: CASSRTGGNYGYTF.